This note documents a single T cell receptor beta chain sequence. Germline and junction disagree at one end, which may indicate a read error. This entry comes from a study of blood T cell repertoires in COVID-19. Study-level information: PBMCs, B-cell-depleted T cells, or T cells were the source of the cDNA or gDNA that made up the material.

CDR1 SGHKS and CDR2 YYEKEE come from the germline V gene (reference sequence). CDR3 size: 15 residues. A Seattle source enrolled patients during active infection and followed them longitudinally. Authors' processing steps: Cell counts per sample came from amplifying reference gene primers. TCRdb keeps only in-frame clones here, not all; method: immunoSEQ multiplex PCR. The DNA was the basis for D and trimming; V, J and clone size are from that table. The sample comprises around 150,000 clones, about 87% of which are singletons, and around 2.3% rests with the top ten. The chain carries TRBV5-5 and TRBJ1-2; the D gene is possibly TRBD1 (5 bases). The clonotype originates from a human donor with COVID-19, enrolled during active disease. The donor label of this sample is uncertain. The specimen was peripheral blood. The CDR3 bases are TGTGCCAGCAGCTTATCGACAGTTAACTCTCTTTCCGACCCCTTC. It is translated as CASSLSTVNSLSDPF.